The 31 T cell receptor beta chains reported below all come from one sample, sequenced in a study of PD-L1 blockade in urothelial cancer. The repertoire was sequenced with immunoSEQ multiplex PCR; TCRdb's copy has only in-frame clones and lacks some. The repertoire holds tens of thousands of clones, with about 88% as singletons. Described time point: peripheral blood 6 weeks after treatment start. The sequencing used PBMCs, collected around atezolizumab (anti-PD-L1) treatment. These receptors were collected from a man aged 60-69 years with urothelial cancer.

The chain employs TRBV7-2 and TRBJ2-1, with TRBD2 matching 7 bases. The V and J ends lost 1 base and 5 bases, in that order; junction bases with no gene match: 8. The CDR3 is 16 amino acids. The germline CDR1 and CDR2 sequences are SGHTA and FQGNSA. The CDR3 nucleotides read TGTGCCAGCAGCTTAGTTGCCCAGCGGGGACACAATGAGCAGTTCTTC. This gives the protein CASSLVAQRGHNEQFF.

The V and J genes are TRBV6-1 and TRBJ1-1; D remains ambiguous. Trimming pared 4 bases from V and 0 bases from J, leaving 9 bases between. This CDR3 contains 14 residues. Looked up from germline, CDR1 is MNHNS and CDR2 is SASEGT. In DNA form, the CDR3 reads TGTGCCAGCAGTGTGGGAGGGATGAACACTGAAGCTTTCTTT. Translating gives CASSVGGMNTEAFF.

This sequence joins TRBV28 and TRBJ2-1; TRBD1 might be the D (5 bases). The length of the CDR3 is 13 residues. Per germline, CDR1 MDHEN and CDR2 SYDVKM. Trimming left V 10 bases short and J 2 bases short, with 12 bases between. The CDR3, as DNA: TGTGCCACCACCCAGGGCCCCTACAATGAGCAGTTCTTC. The encoded protein is CATTQGPYNEQFF.

This clone occurred once. V gene TRBV9 combines with J gene TRBJ2-1; the D gene is possibly TRBD2 (5 bases). The V and J ends lost 0 bases and 9 bases respectively, with 25 bases between them. The germline gives CDR1 SGDLS, CDR2 YYNGEE. The CDR3 length is 18 residues. The CDR3 DNA is TGTGCCAGCAGCGTAGCTGATGGACGGGGTCTGTTGGGGAGTGAGCAGTTCTTC. It is translated as CASSVADGRGLLGSEQFF.

The chain joins TRBV5-1 to TRBJ1-3, with D uncertain. The CDR3 has 12 amino acids. Looked up from germline, CDR1 is SGHRS and CDR2 is YFSETQ. V shed 3 bases and J shed 10 bases, with 11 bases lying between them. CDR3 sequence: CASSSAGSTIYF. The CDR3 region has the DNA TGCGCCAGCAGCTCCGCTGGGAGTACCATATATTTT.

The chain recombines TRBV6-5 with TRBJ2-7, with 10 bases fitting TRBD1. V shed 4 bases and J 5 bases; nucleotides not matched to a gene: 8. Germline CDR1 and CDR2: MNHEY and SVGAGI. This CDR3 has 15 residues. DNA for the CDR3: TGTGCCAGCAGTTGGGGGGACAGGGGTGGTGACGAGCAGTACTTC. It is translated as CASSWGDRGGDEQYF.

In its sample, this clone was seen once. V gene TRBV7-8 combines with J gene TRBJ1-3; D is ambiguous. Trimming left V 2 bases short and J 0 bases short, with 8 bases between. The CDR3 is made up of 15 amino acids. Germline CDR1 is SGHVS and CDR2 is FQNEAQ. The CDR3 protein is CASSLSDASGNTIYF. For the CDR3, the DNA is TGTGCCAGCAGCTTAAGCGACGCCTCTGGAAACACCATATATTTT.

In DNA form, the CDR3 reads TGCGCCAGCAGCTTGGGACTAGCGGGAGGGCTAATTGAGCAGTACTTC. Its translation: CASSLGLAGGLIEQYF. The chain joins TRBV5-1 to TRBJ2-7; TRBD2 agrees at 14 bases. The J segment lost 7 bases and the V segment lost 0 bases, leaving 6 bases of the junction unmatched. CDR3 length: 16 amino acids. CDR1 SGHRS and CDR2 YFSETQ come from the germline V gene.

V and J are TRBV2 and TRBJ1-6; 8 positions match TRBD1. Germline trimming cut 7 bases from V and 9 bases from J; bases unmatched to any gene: 8. Germline values: CDR1 SNHLY, CDR2 FYNNEI. The CDR3 totals 14 residues. CDR3: CASTLDRAASPLHF. The CDR3 DNA is TGTGCCAGCACCCTGGACAGGGCCGCTTCACCCCTCCACTTT.

The chain combines TRBV16 with TRBJ2-7; no clear D gene. V lost 1 base and J lost 3, with 10 bases in between. Germline CDR1 and CDR2: KGHSY and FQNENV. CDR3 size: 14 residues. CDR3 nucleotides: TGTGCCAGCAGCCAATTCGGAGTAAGCTACGAGCAGTACTTC. Amino acids: CASSQFGVSYEQYF.

This chain connects TRBV19 to TRBJ2-3, with 9 bases lining up with TRBD2. The V and J ends lost 4 bases and 3 bases, in that order; junction bases with no gene match: 8. This CDR3 has 16 residues. Germline CDR1 is LNHDA and CDR2 is SQIVND (reference sequence). The CDR3 region is CASSRLAGTFTDTQYF. The CDR3 bases are TGTGCCAGTAGTAGGCTAGCGGGGACCTTTACAGATACGCAGTATTTT.

This chain uses TRBV18 with TRBJ1-2; D not certain. Germline V gives CDR1 KGHSH, CDR2 LQKENI. This CDR3 spans 14 amino acids. V lost 2 bases and J 4 bases, leaving 11 bases between the germline ends. The CDR3 DNA sequence: TGTGCCAGCTCACCAATTCGTACAGCCTATGGCTACACCTTC. It yields the protein CASSPIRTAYGYTF.

The rearrangement uses TRBV5-1 and TRBJ2-2, with 10 bases lining up with TRBD2. The CDR3 covers 15 residues. The germline CDR1 and CDR2 sequences are SGHRS and YFSETQ. V shed 3 bases, J shed 3 bases, and the junction held 2 bases outside the gene matches. CDR3 DNA sequence: TGCGCCAGCAGCTGGACTAGCGGTGACACCGGGGAGCTGTTTTTT. Its protein is CASSWTSGDTGELFF.

This sequence joins TRBV11-2 and TRBJ2-5; D is possibly TRBD2 (5 bases). Between the trimmed V and J ends, which lost 4 bases and 7 bases, there was a span of 19 bases. Germline assignment: CDR1 SGHAT and CDR2 FQNNGV. The CDR3 loop spans 15 amino acids. The CDR3 nucleotides are TGTGCCAGCAGCTCCTTTCGGCTCGGAGGAGGGACCCAGTACTTC. Translating gives CASSSFRLGGGTQYF.

The table lists this clone with a few counts. This rearrangement joins TRBV10-3 to TRBJ2-7, with D maybe TRBD1 (5 bases). The CDR3 contains 14 residues. V was cut by 7 bases and J by 5 bases, with 18 bases left in between. Germline V CDR1 and CDR2: ENHRY, SYGVKD. The CDR3, as DNA: TGTGCCATCACGATGGCAGGGCTATCCCACGAGCAGTACTTC. Translation gives CAITMAGLSHEQYF.

This chain uses TRBV6-5 with TRBJ1-4; possibly TRBD1 for D (6 bases). Germline V gene data show CDR1 as MNHEY and CDR2 as SVGAGI. The length of the CDR3 is 13 residues. The ends were cut back, 3 bases at V and 12 bases at J, with 14 bases in the middle. The CDR3 bases are TGTGCCAGCAGTTATAGCCCGCGACAGGAACTGTTTTTT. Translating it yields CASSYSPRQELFF.

In this sample, this clone turned up once. The gene calls are TRBV21-1 and TRBJ2-7; TRBD2 is the table's D call, not checked against the DNA. TRBV21-1 is given as a pseudogene. CDR3 length: 19 amino acids. The CDR3 sequence: CASRQGLGPSGRVSYEQYF. The DNA for the CDR3 is TGTGCCAGCAGACAGGGTCTTGGTCCTAGCGGGAGAGTCTCCTACGAGCAGTACTTC.

The chain links TRBV30 to TRBJ2-2; possible D gene TRBD1, 5 bases. The length of the CDR3 is 14 residues. V lost 0 bases to trimming and J lost 3 bases, with 8 bases between them. CDR1 is GTSNPN and CDR2 is SVGIG in the germline V gene (reference sequence). In DNA form, the CDR3 reads TGTGCCTGGAGTGTTTTCAGGGACACCGGGGAGCTGTTTTTT. Protein product: CAWSVFRDTGELFF.

V is TRBV11-2 and J is TRBJ1-2, with no clear D. The length of the CDR3 is 14 residues. The V end lost 0 bases, the J end lost 12 bases, and 17 bases lay between the germline ends. The germline CDR1 and CDR2 sequences are SGHAT and FQNNGV. CDR3 protein: CASSLDNRETLNTF. The CDR3 DNA sequence: TGTGCCAGCAGCTTAGATAATCGGGAAACCCTAAACACCTTC.

This chain connects TRBV30 to TRBJ2-7; 8 bases align to TRBD1. V lost 7 bases to trimming and J lost 3 bases; unmatched junction nucleotides: 8. There are 13 residues in the CDR3. CDR1 and CDR2 from the germline V gene are GTSNPN and SVGIG (reference sequence). The chain's CDR3 is CASQRTGNYEQYF. Here the CDR3 DNA reads TGTGCCTCCCAAAGGACAGGGAACTACGAGCAGTACTTC.

The CDR3 region is CASSLTKVDTQYF. The CDR3 coding sequence is TGCGCCAGCAGCTTGACTAAGGTGGATACGCAGTATTTT. The chain has TRBV5-1 and TRBJ2-3; D uncertain. Germline V lookup: CDR1 SGHRS, CDR2 YFSETQ. With 1 base removed from V and 6 bases from J, the gap between germline ends came to 9 bases. The CDR3 has 13 amino acids.

The chain carries TRBV2 and TRBJ2-1; D is perhaps TRBD1 (6 bases). V was cut by 4 bases and J by 9 bases, with 10 bases left in between. Germline V gene sequence: CDR1 SNHLY, CDR2 FYNNEI. This CDR3 is 12 amino acids long. The CDR3 spells CASSARDIEQFF. The CDR3 nucleotides are TGTGCCAGCAGTGCCCGGGACATTGAGCAGTTCTTC.

This clone appeared a few times. The chain uses TRBV6-4 and TRBJ2-3; 15 nucleotides match TRBD2. CDR3 length: 15 residues. Germline values: CDR1 MRHNA, CDR2 SNTAGT. Trimming at V came to 5 bases and at J to 6 bases, leaving 3 bases not matched to a gene. The CDR3 DNA reads TGTGCCAGCAGTCCAGGGACTAGCGGGGGGGATACGCAGTATTTT. Its protein product is CASSPGTSGGDTQYF.

This chain uses TRBV15 with TRBJ1-5; D not certain. The CDR3 is 16 amino acids. The ends were cut back, 1 base at V and 3 bases at J, with 13 bases in the middle. Germline V gene data show CDR1 as LNHNV and CDR2 as YYDKDF (reference sequence). CDR3 DNA sequence: TGTGCCACCAGCAGAGGCGAGGGCAAGGACAATCAGCCCCAGCATTTT. It is translated as CATSRGEGKDNQPQHF.

The V and J genes are TRBV2 and TRBJ2-7, with 7 nucleotides matching TRBD1. There are 14 residues in the CDR3. CDR1 is SNHLY and CDR2 is FYNNEI in the germline V gene. V lost 9 bases to trimming and J lost 0 bases; unmatched junction nucleotides: 8. Written as DNA, the CDR3 is TGTGCCAGTGTTATACAGGGGATCTCCTACGAGCAGTACTTC. Protein sequence: CASVIQGISYEQYF.

The rearrangement joins TRBV7-2 to TRBJ1-1; the match to TRBD1 covers 7 bases. The trim removed 5 bases at V and 1 base at J, leaving 4 bases unmatched. CDR1 SGHTA and CDR2 FQGNSA come from the germline V gene. The CDR3 runs 14 residues. CDR3 sequence reads: CASSIGTANTEAFF. The DNA for the CDR3 is TGTGCCAGCAGCATTGGGACAGCGAACACTGAAGCTTTCTTT.

There are a few counts of this clone. The chain has TRBV15 and TRBJ2-7; TRBD1 might be the D (6 bases). With 3 bases removed from V and 4 bases from J, the gap between germline ends came to 7 bases. This CDR3 spans 12 amino acids. Per the germline V gene, CDR1 is LNHNV and CDR2 is YYDKDF (reference sequence). The CDR3 DNA reads TGTGCCACCAGCAGGGACAGTTACGAGCAGTACTTC. It yields the protein CATSRDSYEQYF.

This chain joins TRBV11-2 and TRBJ1-6; perhaps TRBD1 as D (5 bases). The V and J ends lost 7 bases and 7 bases respectively, with 11 bases between them. Germline CDR1 is SGHAT and CDR2 is FQNNGV. The CDR3 is 13 amino acids. CDR3 sequence (DNA): TGTGCCAGCAATCCAGGGTTAAATTCACCCCTCCACTTT. This codes for CASNPGLNSPLHF.

V gene TRBV25-1 combines with J gene TRBJ2-3; 7 nucleotides agree with TRBD2. V lost 3 bases, J lost 0 bases, and 3 bases stayed unmatched. CDR1 and CDR2 (germline): MGHDK, SYGVNS. The CDR3 extends over 15 amino acids. CDR3 sequence: CASSDSRGSTDTQYF. CDR3 bases: TGTGCCAGCAGTGATTCGCGGGGGAGCACAGATACGCAGTATTTT.

Only one count was recorded for this clone. The chain couples TRBV5-1 to TRBJ2-1; no clear D gene. The germline V gene has CDR1 SGHRS and CDR2 YFSETQ. CDR3 length: 14 amino acids. V lost 2 bases to trimming and J lost 0 bases, with 6 bases between them. The CDR3 coding sequence is TGCGCCAGCAGCTTCCCCTCCTCCTACAATGAGCAGTTCTTC. This sequence encodes CASSFPSSYNEQFF. Filled out from reference TRBV5-1 and TRBJ2-1, the complete variable domain reads KAGVTQTPRYLIKTRGQQVTLSCSPISGHRSVSWYQQTPGQGLQFLFEYFSETQRNKGNFPGRFSGRQFSNSRSEMNVSTLELGDSALYLCASSFPSSYNEQFFGPGTRLTVL.

The chain links TRBV29-1 to TRBJ1-2; D is ambiguous. Trimming shortened V by 0 bases and J by 0 bases, and 11 bases separated the two germline ends. CDR3 length equals 15 residues. Germline-derived CDR1 and CDR2 are SQVTM and ANQGSEA. CDR3 coding DNA: TGCAGCGTTGAAGACGGACTGGAAGCTAACTATGGCTACACCTTC. Its translation: CSVEDGLEANYGYTF. The whole variable domain, remainder taken from reference TRBV29-1 and TRBJ1-2, is SAVISQKPSRDICQRGTSLTIQCQVDSQVTMMFWYRQQPGQSLTLIATANQGSEATYESGFVIDKFPISRPNLTFSTLTVSNMSPEDSSIYLCSVEDGLEANYGYTFGSGTRLTVV.